This T cell receptor beta chain was identified in a study of cytomegalovirus exposure and HLA in healthy donors. Whole-study context: T cells numbering about 179 million yielded some 120 million unique TCR beta sequences in an earlier analysis.

Germline V gene sequence: CDR1 SNHLY, CDR2 FYNNEI. CDR3 size: 14 residues. J lost 7 bases, V lost 5 bases, and 5 bases had no gene match. Study conclusions and caveats: Several of the most significant clusters appeared, in a later analysis, to be linked to common viral pathogens.

PCR amplification relied on 60 Vbeta primers (plus 13 Jbeta primers). TCRdb keeps only in-frame clones here, not all; method: immunoSEQ multiplex PCR. The sample yields 95,000 to 150,000 clones, of which the top ten take up 2% to 2.5%. As concerns this clone: Its matching antigen is unknown.

Input material: PBMCs. The receptor was derived from a man aged 40-49 years in good health and CMV-seronegative. The chain joins TRBV2 to TRBJ2-1, with 10 nucleotides matching TRBD2. The CDR3 is CASSLAGDGNEQFF. The CDR3 bases are TGTGCCAGCAGTCTAGCGGGAGACGGTAATGAGCAGTTCTTC.